The 14 T cell receptor beta chains in this list originate from one sample, sequenced in a study of metastatic and nonmetastatic thyroid tumors. Among the patients, none had received any treatment before thyroid surgery. TCRdb re-called the PCR reads with MiXCR. The sample lists about 28,000 clones; roughly 25% were seen once. The specimen was blood. These receptor sequences come from a female donor with papillary thyroid cancer or a benign thyroid nodule (not recorded which). Some clones in this sample may be carry-over from other donors' samples.

This chain joins TRBV6-1 and TRBJ1-5; possibly TRBD1 for D (6 bases). Germline V gene data show CDR1 as MNHNS and CDR2 as SASEGT. V dropped 4 bases and J dropped 15 bases, with 13 bases sitting between them. The CDR3 is 11 residues long. The CDR3 protein is CASSGTVTLHF. DNA of the CDR3: TGTGCCAGCAGTGGGACAGTAACATTGCATTTT.

The V and J genes are TRBV20-1 and TRBJ2-2, with 8 bases lining up with TRBD2. Germline trimming cut 6 bases from V and 3 bases from J; bases unmatched to any gene: 3. This CDR3 region has 13 residues. CDR1 is DFQATT, CDR2 SNEGSKA, per germline (reference sequence). CDR3 bases: TGCAGTGCGATACTAGCGGACACCGGGGAGCTGTTTTTT. It is translated as CSAILADTGELFF.

There are many counts of this clone. This chain joins TRBV6-1 and TRBJ1-1, with 7 nucleotides matching TRBD1. The CDR3 loop spans 14 amino acids. In germline, CDR1 is MNHNS, CDR2 SASEGT. Unmatched junction bases numbered 5, after V lost 4 bases and J lost 3 bases. The CDR3 protein is CASSGRDSDTEAFF. The CDR3 DNA sequence: TGTGCCAGCAGTGGACGGGACAGTGACACTGAAGCTTTCTTT.

The chain carries TRBV20-1 and TRBJ2-7; 13 nucleotides line up with TRBD2. Per germline, CDR1 DFQATT and CDR2 SNEGSKA (reference sequence). J was trimmed by 0 bases and V by 3 bases; bases with no gene match: 11. This CDR3 is built from 18 residues. CDR3 DNA: TGCAGTGCTAGCACTAGCGGGAGGGCTGACCGTAGCTCCTACGAGCAGTACTTC. Translation gives CSASTSGRADRSSYEQYF.

Ten or more counts support this clone. The identical CDR3 is also encoded by other nucleotide sequences in the sample. This rearrangement joins TRBV15 to TRBJ2-1; 14 bases align to TRBD2. V was clipped by 5 bases and J by 7 bases; unmatched bases: 7. The CDR3 contains 16 residues. CDR1 and CDR2 from the germline V gene are LNHNV and YYDKDF (reference sequence). The CDR3 reads CATSRPGTSGRNEQFF. CDR3 in DNA: TGTGCCACCAGCCGCCCCGGGACTAGCGGGAGAAATGAGCAGTTCTTC.

There are many counts of this clone. This sequence may be a read error, since a much larger clone differs from it by one base. This chain connects TRBV12-3 or TRBV12-4 to TRBJ2-7; 8 positions match TRBD1. The junction had 3 bases not matched to a gene; V was cut back by 3 bases and J by 5 bases. The CDR3 is made up of 13 amino acids. This chain's CDR3 is CASSFRGPDEQYF. The CDR3 nucleotides are TGTGCCAGCAGTTTCAGGGGGCCCGACGAGCAGTACTTC.

The DNA for the CDR3 is TGTGCCAGCAGGGAGACTAGCGGGAGGCCGGTCAATGAGCAGTTCTTC. This codes for CASRETSGRPVNEQFF. The V and J genes are TRBV12-3 or TRBV12-4 and TRBJ2-1; 13 bases are shared with TRBD2. V lost 6 bases and J lost 6; bases outside the gene matches: 8. This CDR3 comprises 16 residues.

This clone came up many times. The chain uses TRBV18 and TRBJ2-7, with D perhaps matching TRBD1 (8 bases). This CDR3 is 16 amino acids long. Germline assignment: CDR1 KGHSH and CDR2 LQKENI. Trimming pared 10 bases from V and 0 bases from J, leaving 22 bases between. In nucleotides, the CDR3 is TGTGCCATGCCTCACAGGGGGGGCGGGAGCTCCTACGAGCAGTACTTC. Its protein product is CAMPHRGGGSSYEQYF.

The table lists this clone with a few counts. The chain couples TRBV2 to TRBJ2-3, with 7 bases identical to TRBD2. Trimming removed 4 bases from V and 8 bases from J; junction bases left unmatched: 12. This CDR3 comprises 15 residues. The V gene's germline CDR1 is SNHLY and CDR2 FYNNEI. This CDR3 reads CASSAPGLSKGTQYF. CDR3 nucleotides: TGTGCCAGCAGTGCCCCGGGACTAAGCAAAGGTACGCAGTATTTT.

This clone came up many times. This chain links TRBV9 with TRBJ2-1, with 8 bases lining up with TRBD2. The CDR3 is made up of 15 amino acids. CDR1 is SGDLS and CDR2 is YYNGEE in the germline V gene. V trimming: 3 bases; J trimming: 7 bases; junction bases outside the gene matches: 9. CDR3: CASSERGTGGNEQFF. CDR3 coding DNA: TGTGCCAGCAGCGAGAGGGGAACGGGAGGGAATGAGCAGTTCTTC.

This chain connects TRBV28 to TRBJ2-1; no reliable D call. The germline V and J ends were trimmed by 2 bases and 8 bases, with 4 bases remaining between them. The CDR3 length is 11 residues. In germline, CDR1 is MDHEN, CDR2 SYDVKM. CDR3 sequence reads: CASSLRDEQFF. The CDR3 coding sequence is TGTGCCAGCAGTTTAAGGGATGAGCAGTTCTTC.

The chain is built from TRBV18 and TRBJ2-7; possibly TRBD2 for D (6 bases). Trimming took off 1 base at V and 2 bases at J, with 9 bases between the two ends. Germline loops: CDR1 KGHSH, CDR2 LQKENI. The CDR3 extends over 14 amino acids. The CDR3 reads CASSPRLDAYEQYF. CDR3 DNA: TGTGCCAGCTCACCACGACTAGACGCCTACGAGCAGTACTTC. Variable domain in full (rest from reference TRBV18 and TRBJ2-7): NAGVMQNPRHLVRRRGQEARLRCSPMKGHSHVYWYRQLPEEGLKFMVYLQKENIIDESGMPKERFSAEFPKEGPSILRIQQVVRGDSAAYFCASSPRLDAYEQYFGPGTRLTVT.

On this clone itself: The same CDR3 also results from other DNA sequences found in this sample. This chain connects TRBV19 to TRBJ2-6; TRBD1 agrees at 7 bases. Germline assignment: CDR1 LNHDA and CDR2 SQIVND (reference sequence). The CDR3 has 19 residues. The V segment lost 5 bases and the J segment 1 base; nucleotides outside the gene matches: 14. The CDR3 protein is CASSGGPGQQISGANVLTF. The DNA for the CDR3 is TGTGCCAGTAGTGGAGGACCGGGACAGCAAATATCTGGGGCCAACGTCCTGACTTTC.

This clone came up once. V and J are TRBV30 and TRBJ1-1; no firm D call. The CDR3 runs 15 residues. V was cut by 2 bases and J by 0 bases, with 13 bases left in between. Germline V gives CDR1 GTSNPN, CDR2 SVGIG (reference sequence). This chain's CDR3 is CAWSPWSRMNTEAFF. The CDR3 DNA is TGTGCCTGGAGTCCCTGGAGCAGGATGAACACTGAAGCTTTCTTT.